What follows is one T cell receptor (beta chain) and its context. The antigen is unknown. This record comes from a study of Ad26.COV2.S vaccination and SARS-CoV-2 variants. Libraries were prepared by immunoSEQ multiplex PCR; TCRdb keeps only in-frame clonotypes and omits some of them. The table includes more than 300,000 clones, around four fifths detected once. Study conclusions and caveats: Total responses of T cells may have been underestimated by the analyses of TCR breadth and depth.

Treatment indicated: roughly 18 received Ad26.COV2.S at low or high dose, single or two shots; about five received placebo; per-sample allocation not given. Specimens were obtained on day 63 following the first vaccine or placebo injection. As its vector, the vaccine had Ad26, which expressed Wuhan-strain SARS-CoV-2 spike. CDR1 is SNHLY and CDR2 is FYNNEI in the germline V gene. V shed 6 bases, J shed 2 bases, and the junction held 11 bases outside the gene matches. CDR3 length equals 16 residues. The chain employs TRBV2 and TRBJ1-1; 8 bases match TRBD1. This sequence was found in a person between 18 and 60 years old who received the Ad26.COV2.S COVID-19 vaccine or a placebo. Sequenced here: peripheral blood, sampled in a trial of Ad26.COV2.S vaccine versus placebo. CDR3 nucleotide sequence: TGTGCCAGCAGGGACAGGGATCCGTCCCCTAACACTGAAGCTTTCTTT. It translates to CASRDRDPSPNTEAFF.